This entry is about one TCR beta chain. This sample is drawn from a study of graft-versus-host responses after intestinal transplantation. Profiling relied on immunoSEQ multiplex PCR, and the TCRdb table lists in-frame clones only, not all of them. The data contain some 15,000 clones, roughly 84% of them singletons. Trimming left V 0 bases short and J 0 bases short, with 9 bases between. The CDR3 length is 15 residues. Germline CDR1 SGDLS, CDR2 YYNGEE. Grafts had their tissue processed, releasing intraepithelial and lamina propria lymphocytes. This chain uses TRBV9 with TRBJ1-1; possibly TRBD1 for D (5 bases). The input for sequencing was ileum tissue, taken 584 days after intestinal transplantation. This clonotype was obtained from a human patient who received an intestinal transplant, so some T cells may come from the graft donor. CDR3 DNA sequence: TGTGCCAGCAGCGTAGGGGGGAACATGAACACTGAAGCTTTCTTT. Translated: CASSVGGNMNTEAFF. The entire variable domain, with the rest obtained from reference TRBV9 and TRBJ1-1, is as follows: DSGVTQTPKHLITATGQRVTLRCSPRSGDLSVYWYQQSLDQGLQFLIQYYNGEERAKGNILERFSAQQFPDLHSELNLSSLELGDSALYFCASSVGGNMNTEAFFGQGTRLTVV.